This is a list of T cell receptor beta chains from one sample in a study of CXCR3-negative and CXCR3-positive naive CD8 T cells. TCRdb reprocessed the 5' RACE reads and stores each CDR3 protein as one record, lacking DNA. The sample data list about 6,700 distinct CDR3 sequences. Sequencing used naive CXCR3+ CD8+ T cells from blood. These receptors came from a human donor in good health. Some clones in this sample may be carry-over from other donors' samples. CDR3s include the opening cysteine and the closing phenylalanine or tryptophan. Not every row has a clone size; where given, it reads once, few, many or a size class.

length	size	V	J	CDR3
14	NA	TRBV20-1	TRBJ1-1	CSARPRGVNTEAFF
16	medium-sized	TRBV4-1	TRBJ2-7	CASSQESTSSAYEQYF
12	NA	TRBV20-1	TRBJ1-4	CSATRGGEKLFF
14	NA	TRBV13	TRBJ1-3	CASSWTLDGNTIYF
16	NA	TRBV4-1	TRBJ2-1	CASSQEGGDYNNEQFF
13	NA	TRBV2	TRBJ2-5	CASIGRGGETQYF
14	NA	TRBV19	TRBJ2-1	CASSITVSYNEQFF
13	NA	TRBV20-1	TRBJ1-1	CSAKRLGSPEAFF
12	NA	TRBV6-2/TRBV6-3	TRBJ2-1	CASSYEGNEQFF
12	medium-sized	TRBV29-1	TRBJ2-5	CSVGAGVETQYF
16	NA	TRBV11-2	TRBJ2-7	CASSLVPSGKSYEQYF
15	NA	TRBV27	TRBJ1-1	CASSLYQGMNTEAFF
14	medium-sized	TRBV7-6	TRBJ2-7	CASSSGTSGIEQYF
13	medium-sized	TRBV7-6	TRBJ2-1	CASSSTTYNEQFF
14	medium-sized	TRBV18	TRBJ2-1	CASSPLSGNNEQFF
13	medium-sized	TRBV12-3/TRBV12-4	TRBJ1-2	CASSQGAHYGYTF
16	NA	TRBV20-1	TRBJ2-7	CSARVGGFDSSYEQYF
19	medium-sized	TRBV20-1	TRBJ2-1	CSARPSSLAGGLSYNEQFF
14	medium-sized	TRBV28	TRBJ2-4	CASNGEAAKNIQYF
18	medium-sized	TRBV18	TRBJ2-1	CASSPPSLAGDAYNEQFF
17	medium-sized	TRBV27	TRBJ2-6	CASTNSGRGPGANVLTF
14	NA	TRBV20-1	TRBJ2-1	CSATIRSSYNEQFF
18	medium-sized	TRBV2	TRBJ1-5	CASSLPGQGGDSNQPQHF
15	NA	TRBV13	TRBJ2-1	CASSLGGSGYNEQFF
13	NA	TRBV6-6	TRBJ1-5	CASSGLSNQPQHF
15	medium-sized	TRBV9	TRBJ1-1	CASSPRTGDSTEAFF
15	NA	TRBV25-1	TRBJ1-4	CASSYTGATNEKLFF
13	NA	TRBV29-1	TRBJ2-2	CSVNSQMSGELFF
13	NA	TRBV7-2	TRBJ2-5	CASTPWVQETQYF
15	medium-sized	TRBV29-1	TRBJ2-5	CSVLLGAGALETQYF
14	NA	TRBV30	TRBJ2-5	CAWNPTGTQETQYF
13	medium-sized	TRBV5-1	TRBJ1-2	CASSQSSTYGYTF
14	medium-sized	TRBV29-1	TRBJ2-1	CSVLAVLSYNEQFF
17	medium-sized	TRBV27	TRBJ2-7	CASSNSVDRDISYEQYF
14	NA	TRBV5-1	TRBJ2-2	CASSSREKSGELFF
17	NA	TRBV28	TRBJ2-7	CASSNPRTSGSSYEQYF
12	medium-sized	TRBV29-1	TRBJ2-4	CSVGLGGGIQYF
16	medium-sized	TRBV27	TRBJ2-3	CASSPSGGEITDTQYF
15	NA	TRBV9	TRBJ1-4	CASSQSDRESEKLFF
17	medium-sized	TRBV10-3	TRBJ2-1	CAISESVGGGSYNEQFF
16	medium-sized	TRBV20-1	TRBJ2-7	CSARDFRDRGDYEQYF
18	NA	TRBV10-2	TRBJ2-6	CASSAGLAAYSGANVLTF
13	NA	TRBV15	TRBJ2-5	CATSRDRGGVQYF
13	NA	TRBV3-1	TRBJ2-7	CASSQEYSREQYF
15	NA	TRBV12-3/TRBV12-4	TRBJ1-2	CASSLSRLGAVGYTF
11	NA	TRBV6-5	TRBJ2-1	CASGELPEQFF
14	medium-sized	TRBV4-2	TRBJ1-2	CASSQVVKGNGYTF
13	medium-sized	TRBV10-2	TRBJ1-1	CASSDGRNTEAFF
22	medium-sized	TRBV5-1	TRBJ2-1	CASSLPAASLSPLAGGPFEQFF
17	NA	TRBV6-2/TRBV6-3	TRBJ2-2	CASSYSRGQERTGELFF
16	medium-sized	TRBV7-6	TRBJ2-3	CASSLDNRGREDTQYF
14	medium-sized	TRBV29-1	TRBJ2-1	CSVGLAGTYNEQFF
16	NA	TRBV23-1	TRBJ1-1	CASSPDRNRANTEAFF
14	NA	TRBV7-3	TRBJ2-1	CASSVGLPGNEQFF
14	NA	TRBV30	TRBJ1-2	CAWSGQGNHYGYTF
16	medium-sized	TRBV5-1	TRBJ2-5	CASSLTARTGQETQYF
13	medium-sized	TRBV5-1	TRBJ1-1	CASSLALITEAFF
14	NA	TRBV7-6	TRBJ1-5	CASSLGNSPQPQHF
12	NA	TRBV30	TRBJ1-1	CAWSKSRPEAFF